Listed below are T cell receptor beta chains from one sample, sequenced in a study of T cells after posttransplantation cyclophosphamide. Assay: immunoSEQ multiplex PCR; the TCRdb copy retains only in-frame clones and omits some. The top ten hold approximately 2.8% of the sample, which has 50,000 to 60,000 clones, around 94% seen once. Sequenced material: PBMCs. These receptors all stem from a woman in her twenties or thirties in good health and a related stem cell transplant donor. CDR3s include the opening cysteine and the closing phenylalanine or tryptophan. D genes are given only for firm matches. Size values are once, few and many counts, or a class for expanded clones, and some rows have none.

abundance: -; d_gene: -; v_gene: TRBV11-3; j_gene: TRBJ1-1; CDR3nt: TGTGCCAGCAGCTTTAGCGGGGACACTGAAGCTTTCTTT; CDR3aa: CASSFSGDTEAFF
abundance: once; d_gene: -; v_gene: TRBV29-1; j_gene: TRBJ2-2; CDR3nt: TGCAGCGTTGCACGGGACGGGGAGCTGTTTTTT; CDR3aa: CSVARDGELFF
abundance: -; d_gene: -; v_gene: TRBV30; j_gene: TRBJ1-1; CDR3nt: TGTGCCTGGAGTGTTACAGAGAACACTGAAGCTTTCTTT; CDR3aa: CAWSVTENTEAFF
abundance: -; d_gene: -; v_gene: TRBV6-1; j_gene: TRBJ2-1; CDR3nt: TGTGCCAGCAGATACGGGACTTTCAATGAGCAGTTCTTC; CDR3aa: CASRYGTFNEQFF
abundance: -; d_gene: TRBD1; v_gene: TRBV4-1; j_gene: TRBJ1-3; CDR3nt: TGCGCCAGCAGCCAGGTCAGGGGGCTTTCCGGAAACACCATATATTTT; CDR3aa: CASSQVRGLSGNTIYF
abundance: -; d_gene: -; v_gene: TRBV14; j_gene: TRBJ2-7; CDR3nt: TGTGCCAGCAGCCAAGAACATACAGTAACATCCTACGAGCAGTACTTC; CDR3aa: CASSQEHTVTSYEQYF
abundance: -; d_gene: TRBD1; v_gene: TRBV5-6; j_gene: TRBJ1-2; CDR3nt: TGTGCCAGCAGCATAAAACAGGGGGCAAATTATGGCTACACCTTC; CDR3aa: CASSIKQGANYGYTF
abundance: -; d_gene: TRBD2; v_gene: TRBV10-3; j_gene: TRBJ2-3; CDR3nt: TGTGCCATCAGTGATCGGGGGGTCACAGATACGCAGTATTTT; CDR3aa: CAISDRGVTDTQYF
abundance: -; d_gene: -; v_gene: TRBV7-2; j_gene: TRBJ1-6; CDR3nt: TGTGCCAGCAGCTCTGCGGCTCGGGATTCACCCCTCCACTTT; CDR3aa: CASSSAARDSPLHF
abundance: -; d_gene: TRBD2; v_gene: TRBV4-3; j_gene: TRBJ2-1; CDR3nt: TGCGCCAGCAGCCAAGTCGTCCTAGCGGGGGGGCGGGGATCCTACAATGAGCAGTTCTTC; CDR3aa: CASSQVVLAGGRGSYNEQFF
abundance: -; d_gene: TRBD1; v_gene: TRBV5-4; j_gene: TRBJ1-1; CDR3nt: TGTGCCAGCAGCATGACAGGGAGATTCACTGAAGCTTTCTTT; CDR3aa: CASSMTGRFTEAFF
abundance: -; d_gene: -; v_gene: TRBV6-1; j_gene: TRBJ2-7; CDR3nt: TGTGCCAGCAGTGAAGGGACTAAATACGAGCAGTACTTC; CDR3aa: CASSEGTKYEQYF
abundance: -; d_gene: TRBD1; v_gene: TRBV2; j_gene: TRBJ1-2; CDR3nt: TGTGCCAGCAGCGGGGACAGGAATGGCTACACCTTC; CDR3aa: CASSGDRNGYTF
abundance: -; d_gene: -; v_gene: TRBV2; j_gene: TRBJ1-2; CDR3nt: TGTGCCAGCAGTGGGGGCAGAAACTATGGCTACACCTTC; CDR3aa: CASSGGRNYGYTF
abundance: -; d_gene: TRBD2; v_gene: TRBV10-2; j_gene: TRBJ2-2; CDR3nt: TGCGCCAGCATTTTTCGGGGGGGGCCGGACACCGGGGAGCTGTTTTTT; CDR3aa: CASIFRGGPDTGELFF
abundance: -; d_gene: TRBD1; v_gene: TRBV7-2; j_gene: TRBJ1-2; CDR3nt: TGTGCCAGCAGCTTAGCGAGCAGGGGGCAGGGTGGCTACACCTTC; CDR3aa: CASSLASRGQGGYTF
abundance: -; d_gene: TRBD2; v_gene: TRBV5-6; j_gene: TRBJ2-5; CDR3nt: TGTGCCAGCAGCCCGGGACTAGCGGGGGGAGAGACCCAGTACTTC; CDR3aa: CASSPGLAGGETQYF
abundance: -; d_gene: -; v_gene: TRBV6-1; j_gene: TRBJ2-7; CDR3nt: TGTGCCAGCCAACAGGGCTACGAGCAGTACTTC; CDR3aa: CASQQGYEQYF
abundance: -; d_gene: -; v_gene: TRBV4-2; j_gene: TRBJ2-7; CDR3nt: TGTGCCAGCAGCCCAGCTACAGGGTCCTACGAGCAGTACTTC; CDR3aa: CASSPATGSYEQYF
abundance: -; d_gene: TRBD2; v_gene: TRBV28; j_gene: TRBJ2-5; CDR3nt: TGTGCCAGCAGTTTAGCGGCGGGGGGAGGTGAGACCCAGTACTTC; CDR3aa: CASSLAAGGGETQYF
abundance: -; d_gene: TRBD2; v_gene: TRBV7-9; j_gene: TRBJ2-3; CDR3nt: TGTGCCAGCAGCTCAGCGGGGGGGCTCCCAGATACGCAGTATTTT; CDR3aa: CASSSAGGLPDTQYF
abundance: -; d_gene: TRBD1; v_gene: TRBV5-6; j_gene: TRBJ1-4; CDR3nt: TGTGCCAGCAGCGTTCCGGGACAGGGGAATGAAAAACTGTTTTTT; CDR3aa: CASSVPGQGNEKLFF
abundance: -; d_gene: TRBD1; v_gene: TRBV10-3; j_gene: TRBJ2-6; CDR3nt: TGTGCCATCAGCGGACAGGGGGCCCTCTCTGGGGCCAACGTCCTGACTTTC; CDR3aa: CAISGQGALSGANVLTF
abundance: -; d_gene: -; v_gene: TRBV11-2; j_gene: TRBJ2-1; CDR3nt: TGTGCCAGCAGCTTAGATCGGGGTAGCCATGAGCAGTTCTTC; CDR3aa: CASSLDRGSHEQFF
abundance: -; d_gene: -; v_gene: TRBV30; j_gene: TRBJ2-2; CDR3nt: TGTGCCTGGCGGCGCGGGGGCGACACCGGGGAGCTGTTTTTT; CDR3aa: CAWRRGGDTGELFF
abundance: -; d_gene: -; v_gene: TRBV2; j_gene: TRBJ1-1; CDR3nt: TGTGCCAGCATAAAGACGGAGAGCGCTGAAGCTTTCTTT; CDR3aa: CASIKTESAEAFF
abundance: -; d_gene: -; v_gene: TRBV6-5; j_gene: TRBJ2-3; CDR3nt: TGTGCCAGCAAACCGGGACTGTCCACAGATACGCAGTATTTT; CDR3aa: CASKPGLSTDTQYF
abundance: -; d_gene: TRBD1; v_gene: TRBV5-1; j_gene: TRBJ2-3; CDR3nt: TGCGCCAGCAGCTTTACCACAGGGGCCTCGGATACGCAGTATTTT; CDR3aa: CASSFTTGASDTQYF
abundance: -; d_gene: -; v_gene: TRBV5-1; j_gene: TRBJ2-1; CDR3nt: TGCGCCAGCAGCTTGTCCCTCAATAGCGATGAGCAGTTCTTC; CDR3aa: CASSLSLNSDEQFF
abundance: -; d_gene: -; v_gene: TRBV9; j_gene: TRBJ2-6; CDR3nt: TGTGCCAGCAGCGTACAGGGCTCTGGGGCCAACGTCCTGACTTTC; CDR3aa: CASSVQGSGANVLTF
abundance: -; d_gene: TRBD1; v_gene: TRBV2; j_gene: TRBJ2-5; CDR3nt: TGTGCCAGCAGCCCGGGACAGGGATCGTGGGAGACCCAGTACTTC; CDR3aa: CASSPGQGSWETQYF
abundance: -; d_gene: TRBD1; v_gene: TRBV5-8; j_gene: TRBJ2-7; CDR3nt: TGTGCCAGCACTTCGGGACAGCTTTCTTCCTACGAGCAGTACTTC; CDR3aa: CASTSGQLSSYEQYF
abundance: -; d_gene: -; v_gene: TRBV9; j_gene: TRBJ2-3; CDR3nt: TGTGCCAGCAGCCAAGCTGTCCACCCTAGCACAGATACGCAGTATTTT; CDR3aa: CASSQAVHPSTDTQYF
abundance: -; d_gene: -; v_gene: TRBV12-5; j_gene: TRBJ1-6; CDR3nt: TGTGCTAGTGGTTTGGTGGCAGTACGTTGGAATTCACCCCTCCACTTT; CDR3aa: CASGLVAVRWNSPLHF
abundance: -; d_gene: -; v_gene: TRBV6-5; j_gene: TRBJ2-1; CDR3nt: TGTGCCAGCAGTGGTTCGGTATACAATGAGCAGTTCTTC; CDR3aa: CASSGSVYNEQFF
abundance: -; d_gene: TRBD1; v_gene: TRBV29-1; j_gene: TRBJ1-2; CDR3nt: TGCATCGCCAGACAGGGTTATGGCTACACCTTC; CDR3aa: CIARQGYGYTF
abundance: once; d_gene: -; v_gene: TRBV28; j_gene: TRBJ1-1; CDR3nt: TGTGCCAGCAGTCCCCCTATAGGCAGTCGCGGAGCTTTCTTT; CDR3aa: CASSPPIGSRGAFF
abundance: -; d_gene: -; v_gene: TRBV23-1; j_gene: TRBJ1-2; CDR3nt: TGCGCCAGCAGTCCCTCATGGAGGGACTATGGCTACACCTTC; CDR3aa: CASSPSWRDYGYTF